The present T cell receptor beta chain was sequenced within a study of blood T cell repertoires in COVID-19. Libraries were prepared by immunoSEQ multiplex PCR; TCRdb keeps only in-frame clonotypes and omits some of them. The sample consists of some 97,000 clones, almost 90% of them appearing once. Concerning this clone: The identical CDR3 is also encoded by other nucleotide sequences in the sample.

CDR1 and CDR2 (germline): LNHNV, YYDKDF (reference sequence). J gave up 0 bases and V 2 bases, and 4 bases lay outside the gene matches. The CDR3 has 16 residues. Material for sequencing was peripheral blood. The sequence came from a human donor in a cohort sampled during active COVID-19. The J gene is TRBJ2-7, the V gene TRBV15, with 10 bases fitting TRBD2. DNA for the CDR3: TGTGCCACCAGCAGACCCACTAGCGGGACCTCCTACGAGCAGTACTTC. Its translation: CATSRPTSGTSYEQYF.